These 20 T cell receptor beta chains share one sample of origin, sequenced in a study of T cells in Graves' hyperthyroidism and ophthalmopathy. Amplified TCR beta CDR3 regions derived from RNA transcripts. Primed by the HTBI set, a first-round RT-PCR was run on the TCR CDR3. TCRdb re-called the multiplex PCR reads with MiXCR, one entry per CDR3 protein. The sample lists approximately 640,000 distinct CDR3 sequences, 15% to 20% seen once, with around a sixth in the top ten. The specimen was blood. These TCRs come from a man between 45 and 60 years old with Graves' hyperthyroidism.

This clonotype was detected a few times. The chain uses TRBV4-1 and TRBJ2-1; 9 positions agree with TRBD2. After removal of 0 bases from V and 4 bases from J, the junction contained 7 bases not matched to a gene. Germline V lookup: CDR1 MGHRA, CDR2 YSYEKL. This CDR3 has 17 amino acids. The CDR3 bases are TGCGCCAGCAGCCAAGATCTACTAGCGGGTTGGTACAATGAGCAGTTCTTC. Protein sequence: CASSQDLLAGWYNEQFF.

There are many counts of this clonotype. The J gene is TRBJ2-7, the V gene TRBV6-1; 7 bases are a match to TRBD2. Per the germline V gene, CDR1 is MNHNS and CDR2 is SASEGT. CDR3 length: 15 amino acids. Trimming removed 6 bases from V and 2 bases from J; junction bases left unmatched: 10. The CDR3 here is CASSRKRGAAYEQYF. As DNA, the CDR3 is TGTGCCAGCAGCCGTAAGCGGGGAGCCGCCTACGAGCAGTACTTC.

This clonotype has ten or more counts. The germline gene is not matched at one end of the junction; a read error may be the cause. The chain combines TRBV2 with TRBJ1-3; D gene ambiguous. CDR1 is SNHLY, CDR2 FYNNEI, per germline. There are 12 residues in the CDR3. In DNA form, the CDR3 reads TGTGCCAGCAGTGAGGCTGGTAACACCATATATTTC. The encoded protein is CASSEAGNTIYF.

The sample holds many counts of this clonotype. The chain is built from TRBV28 and TRBJ1-5; 8 positions match TRBD1. Germline-derived CDR1 and CDR2 are MDHEN and SYDVKM. The trim removed 1 base at V and 0 bases at J, leaving 14 bases unmatched. The CDR3 runs to 20 residues. The CDR3 region is CASSLYTGTGSGHSNQPQHF. Here the CDR3 DNA reads TGTGCCAGCAGTTTATATACCGGGACAGGTTCGGGCCATAGCAATCAGCCCCAGCATTTT.

This clonotype has more than one count but fewer than ten. V and J are TRBV14 and TRBJ2-3; 12 bases are a match to TRBD2. CDR3 size: 15 residues. V was clipped by 2 bases and J by 6 bases; unmatched bases: 3. Germline CDR1 reads SGHDN; CDR2 reads FVKESK. The CDR3 reads CASSQRLAGADTQYF. In nucleotides, the CDR3 is TGTGCCAGCAGCCAACGACTAGCGGGAGCTGATACGCAGTATTTT.

This clonotype was seen a single time. The chain uses TRBV19 and TRBJ2-1, with a tentative D call TRBD2 (7 bases). This CDR3 is built from 13 residues. Trimming pared 7 bases from V and 6 bases from J, leaving 13 bases between. Germline assignment: CDR1 LNHDA and CDR2 SQIVND (reference sequence). In DNA form, the CDR3 reads TGTGCCAGTATGGGGGCGGGGGTCAATGAGCAGTTCTTC. It yields the protein CASMGAGVNEQFF.

The sample holds many counts of this clonotype. The chain recombines TRBV12-3 or TRBV12-4 with TRBJ2-7; D unclear. Trimming took 6 bases from V and 1 from J, leaving 13 bases between them. The CDR3 contains 14 residues. The CDR3 nucleotides are TGTGCCAGCAGCCCTCTTCTCAGGTCCTACGAGCAGTACTTC. Translated, it gives CASSPLLRSYEQYF.

CDR3 DNA sequence: TGTGCCAGCTCCCCTCTCGGAGGGGGCGCTGGGAGCAATCAGCCCCAGCATTTT. This gives the protein CASSPLGGGAGSNQPQHF. The chain links TRBV7-6 to TRBJ1-5; 7 bases map to TRBD1. This CDR3 contains 18 residues. The junction had 17 bases not matched to a gene; V was cut back by 8 bases and J by 1 base. Germline lookup yields CDR1 SGHVS and CDR2 FNYEAQ. Using reference TRBV7-6 and TRBJ1-5 for the parts outside the CDR3, the full variable domain is GAGVSQSPRYKVTKRGQDVALRCDPISGHVSLYWYRQALGQGPEFLTYFNYEAQQDKSGLPNDRFSAERPEGSISTLTIQRTEQRDSAMYRCASSPLGGGAGSNQPQHFGDGTRLSIL.

About this clonotype itself: It may be a read error: a sequence one base away is much more abundant. V is TRBV18 and J is TRBJ2-1; TRBD2 matches 11 bases. The germline V gene has CDR1 KGHSH and CDR2 LQKENI. The CDR3 covers 14 residues. CDR3 region: CAISRGLADNEQFF. CDR3 nucleotide sequence: TGTGCCATCTCAAGGGGACTAGCGGACAATGAGCAGTTCTTC. Based on the CDR3 plus reference TRBV18 and TRBJ2-1, the full variable domain is NAGVMQNPRHLVRRRGQEARLRCSPMKGHSHVYWYRQLPEEGLKFMVYLQKENIIDESGMPKERFSAEFPKEGPSILRIQQVVRGDSAAYFCAISRGLADNEQFFGPGTRLTVL.

This clonotype came up many times. The rearrangement uses TRBV30 and TRBJ2-7; 7 nucleotides line up with TRBD1. Germline CDR1 is GTSNPN and CDR2 is SVGIG (reference sequence). The J segment lost 6 bases and the V segment lost 7 bases, leaving 12 bases of the junction unmatched. This CDR3 comprises 13 residues. CDR3 residues: CASDRTQMGEQYF. The CDR3 region has the DNA TGTGCCTCGGACAGGACCCAAATGGGCGAGCAGTACTTC.

This clonotype has at least ten counts. CDR3 bases: TGTGCCAGCAGCGTAGTTACAACGGAGGAGCTGTTTTTT. It is translated as CASSVVTTEELFF. The chain is built from TRBV9 and TRBJ2-2, with D uncertain. Trimming removed 0 bases from V and 10 bases from J, with 10 bases in between. Germline CDR1 reads SGDLS; CDR2 reads YYNGEE. The CDR3 sequence is 13 residues long.

This clonotype was seen many times. This chain joins TRBV28 and TRBJ2-1, with D uncertain. In germline, CDR1 is MDHEN, CDR2 SYDVKM. There are 15 residues in the CDR3. V gave up 5 bases and J gave up 3 bases, with 14 bases separating them. CDR3: CASSPPGRNYNEQFF. The CDR3 coding sequence is TGTGCCAGCAGTCCCCCAGGACGGAACTACAATGAGCAGTTCTTC. Based on the CDR3 plus reference TRBV28 and TRBJ2-1, the full variable domain is DVKVTQSSRYLVKRTGEKVFLECVQDMDHENMFWYRQDPGLGLRLIYFSYDVKMKEKGDIPEGYSVSREKKERFSLILESASTNQTSMYLCASSPPGRNYNEQFFGPGTRLTVL.

This chain uses TRBV12-3 or TRBV12-4 with TRBJ2-6, with D hard to call. The CDR3 covers 16 residues. The V and J ends lost 3 bases and 1 base respectively, with 10 bases between them. The CDR3 region is CASSFNPTSGANVLTF. CDR3 bases: TGTGCCAGCAGTTTTAACCCCACTTCTGGGGCCAACGTCCTGACTTTC.

This clonotype has just a few counts. The chain employs TRBV18 and TRBJ2-4; either TRBD1 or TRBD2 may supply D (5 bases each). Between the trimmed V and J ends, which lost 0 bases and 6 bases, there was a span of 9 bases. Per germline, CDR1 KGHSH and CDR2 LQKENI. The CDR3 consists of 14 residues. CDR3 residues: CASSPPPGLNIQYF. Here the CDR3 DNA reads TGTGCCAGCTCACCACCTCCGGGGCTAAACATTCAGTACTTC.

J is TRBJ2-1 and V is TRBV30; D gene ambiguous. There are 13 residues in the CDR3. Germline lookup yields CDR1 GTSNPN and CDR2 SVGIG (reference sequence). V was trimmed by 0 bases and J by 4 bases, leaving 7 bases between them. CDR3 loop: CAWSVGRYNEQFF. DNA of the CDR3: TGTGCCTGGAGTGTAGGCAGGTACAATGAGCAGTTCTTC.

Many counts were recorded for this clonotype. V and J are TRBV28 and TRBJ2-7, with D perhaps TRBD2 (5 bases). Germline CDR1 is MDHEN and CDR2 is SYDVKM. V shed 5 bases and J shed 0 bases, with 17 bases lying between them. The CDR3 loop spans 16 amino acids. For the CDR3, the DNA is TGTGCCAGCAGTCCCCTCCTTAGCGACACCTCCTACGAGCAGTACTTC. This translates into CASSPLLSDTSYEQYF.

This chain joins TRBV30 and TRBJ2-3; the match to TRBD2 covers 14 bases. The germline gives CDR1 GTSNPN, CDR2 SVGIG (reference sequence). The CDR3 is 14 amino acids. J gave up 3 bases and V 5 bases, and 1 base lay outside the gene matches. For the CDR3, the DNA is TGTGCCTGGGGACTAGCGGGAGGAACAGATACGCAGTATTTT. Residues: CAWGLAGGTDTQYF. The full variable domain, rest sourced from reference TRBV30 and TRBJ2-3, is SQTIHQWPATLVQPVGSPLSLECTVEGTSNPNLYWYRQAAGRGLQLLFYSVGIGQISSEVPQNLSASRPQDRQFILSSKKLLLSDSGFYLCAWGLAGGTDTQYFGPGTRLTVL.

This clonotype came up many times. The genes are TRBV28 and TRBJ1-2, with D tentatively TRBD1 (6 bases). The germline V and J ends were trimmed by 6 bases and 8 bases, with 16 bases remaining between them. Germline V CDR1 and CDR2: MDHEN, SYDVKM. CDR3 length equals 13 residues. CDR3 sequence (DNA): TGTGCCAGCAGGGTGACAGGAATTGAGGGCTACACCTTC. This codes for CASRVTGIEGYTF.

This clonotype was found many times. The chain joins TRBV7-9 to TRBJ1-5, with a possible D match to TRBD1 (5 bases). This CDR3 spans 15 amino acids. Trimming stripped 6 bases from V and 4 bases from J, with 16 bases between. Germline CDR1 SEHNR, CDR2 FQNEAQ (reference sequence). CDR3 region: CASSLEGRGNQPQHF. CDR3 coding DNA: TGTGCCAGCAGTCTCGAGGGGCGGGGAAATCAGCCCCAGCATTTT.

This clonotype has a count of ten or more. This rearrangement joins TRBV7-8 to TRBJ2-3; TRBD2 matches at 8 bases. V was pared by 6 bases and J by 3 bases, with 8 bases of the junction left unmatched. The germline gives CDR1 SGHVS, CDR2 FQNEAQ. The CDR3 totals 15 residues. The CDR3 DNA follows: TGTGCCAGCAGTAGTACTAGCGGTTTTACAGATACGCAGTATTTT. It specifies CASSSTSGFTDTQYF.